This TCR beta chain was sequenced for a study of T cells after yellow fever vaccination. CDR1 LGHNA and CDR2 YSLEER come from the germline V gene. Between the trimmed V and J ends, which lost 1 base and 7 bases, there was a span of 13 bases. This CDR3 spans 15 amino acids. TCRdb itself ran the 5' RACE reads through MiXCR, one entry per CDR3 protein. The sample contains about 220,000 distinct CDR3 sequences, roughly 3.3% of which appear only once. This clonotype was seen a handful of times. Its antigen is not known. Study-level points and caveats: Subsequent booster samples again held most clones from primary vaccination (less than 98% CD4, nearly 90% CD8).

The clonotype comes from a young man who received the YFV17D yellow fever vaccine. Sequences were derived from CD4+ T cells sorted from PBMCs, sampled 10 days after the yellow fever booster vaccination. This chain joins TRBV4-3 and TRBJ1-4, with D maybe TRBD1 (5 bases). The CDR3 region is CASSQGGEIGEKLFF. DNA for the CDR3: TGCGCCAGCAGCCAAGGAGGGGAGATTGGTGAAAAACTGTTTTTT.